This T cell receptor beta chain was sequenced during a study of OX40 agonist ivuxolimab in advanced cancers. About the investigation overall: Ivuxolimab was an agonistic, fully human IgG2 monoclonal antibody directed against OX40 (CD134), a costimulatory receptor. Intravenous ivuxolimab was administered to patients every 2 weeks at six dose levels: 0.01, 0.1, 0.3, 1.5, 3 and 10 mg/kg. Among the roughly 54 dose-escalation patients, about 20 had hepatocellular carcinoma, roughly 15 melanoma, 9 renal cell carcinoma and 9 head and neck cancer. In the dose-escalation cohort, roughly 82% of patients were male, and the mean age was 60 years with a range of about 20 to 80. Prior anti-PD-1, anti-PD-L1 or anti-CTLA-4 therapy was permitted, and approximately 42% of dose-escalation patients had received checkpoint inhibitors. Partial responses were achieved by three dose-escalation patients, of whom one had hepatocellular carcinoma and two had cutaneous melanoma. The purpose of peripheral TCRbeta sequencing was to test whether ivuxolimab changed TCR sequence diversity and led to clonal T-cell expansion. The paper reports the monotherapy dose-escalation portion (N of about 54 patients) of the phase I ivuxolimab trial. Beyond this particular receptor, the publication reports: Low levels of normalized T-cell clonal expansion were also seen in some patients who did not respond. The antigen specificity of the peripheral T cells that underwent clonal expansion was not determined. In the 0.1-3.0 mg/kg groups, partial responders were among the patients with the lowest normalized peripheral clonal expansion, particularly in CD8+ T cells. After ivuxolimab, expanded clones were on average more numerous among CD8+ T cells than among CD4+ T cells. At doses of 0.1 to 3.0 mg/kg, clonal expansion of both CD4+ and CD8+ T cells in blood was seen between baseline and week 6.

There are 15 amino acids in the CDR3, from cysteine to phenylalanine inclusive. Just the 45-base CDR3 DNA is kept, in frame starting at base 1. The germline V gene encodes CDR1 SQVTM and CDR2 ANQGSEA. Relative to germline, V is missing 7 bases and J is missing 4 bases, with 13 bases of the junction outside any gene match. For sequencing of the TCRbeta CDR3 region, genomic DNA was extracted from the sorted cells. TCRbeta CDR3 regions were sequenced using the immunoSEQ Assay. TCRdb stores this immuneACCESS table with in-frame sequences only. Part of the clones is absent; in the studies checked, under half of the shortfall reflects unresolved V genes, and no reason is known for the rest. Present in this sample are tens of thousands of clones, approximately 75% of which were seen just once. Jointly, the top ten make up approximately 0.62% of the sample. Patients with a history of autoimmune disease or receiving systemic immunosuppression were excluded from the trial. In every dose cohort, peripheral blood was drawn for TCR sequencing at baseline, cycle 4 day 1, and cycle 7 day 1. The samples were taken from a phase I, first-in-human, multicenter, open-label dose-escalation trial of ivuxolimab. The trial enrolled adults with locally advanced or metastatic head and neck squamous cell, hepatocellular, melanoma or renal cell carcinoma. Before TCR sequencing, CD4+ and CD8+ T cells were separately sorted from peripheral blood.

There are a few counts of this clone. Its antigen is not yet known. There are no base qualities to consult, and no much larger clone falls within one base. This chain joins TRBV29-1 to TRBJ1-1, with 9 bases matching TRBD1. This receptor was identified in an adult with an advanced solid tumor such as melanoma, head and neck, liver or kidney cancer. The sequences come from CD4+ or CD8+ T cells sorted from blood, collected in a trial of the OX40 agonist ivuxolimab. Here is the DNA: TGCAGCGGGGGACAGGGTGAGGTGGGAGGCACTGAAGCTTTCTTT. Its amino acids are CSGGQGEVGGTEAFF.